This T cell receptor (beta chain) is from a study of blood T cell repertoires in COVID-19 (dated by TCRdb to 2020 to 2021). A note on the overall study: Samples from collaborators originated in the United States, Italy and Spain and spanned both the acute and convalescent phases of COVID-19. Samples were obtained from the ongoing ImmuneRACE study (first 160 participants) and from some 1,200 subjects provided by 6 global collaborators. Where available, HLA class I and class II types were taken from metadata supplied by the sample provider and were not determined by assay-based typing. Sample metadata almost always included a de-identified subject ID, COVID-19 status, age in years and sex. The dataset comprised deeply sampled blood TCRbeta repertoires from subjects exposed to, actively infected with, or recovered from COVID-19. The material from the prospective study consisted of cDNA or gDNA derived from T cells, B-cell-depleted T cells, or PBMCs. The repertoires were released in a freely available public database intended as a resource for research on the immune response to SARS-CoV-2.

TCRbeta CDR3 regions were amplified from genomic DNA by means of the immunoSEQ Assay, a bias-controlled multiplex PCR. The paper's processing steps were these. The number of nucleated cells in each sample was estimated by amplification of reference gene primers within the assay. Sequence reads were collapsed and filtered to measure the absolute abundance of every unique TCRbeta CDR3 rearrangement. For each sample, productive Simpson clonality was calculated as the square root of Simpson's diversity index across productive rearrangements. The table comes from immuneACCESS by way of TCRdb, which keeps in-frame sequences with V and J called. Part of the clones is missing from these tables; in studies checked, under half for an unresolved V gene and the rest for unknown reasons. V and J calls and clone size are given by that table; D and trimming were obtained from the DNA. This sample has about 80,000 clones in its table, and under 80% of those were observed once. More than 15% of the sample belongs to the ten largest clones.

V is cut back by 5 bases and J by 4 bases, with 4 bases in the junction unmatched. The CDR1 and CDR2 encoded by the germline V gene are KGHSH and LQKENI. From cysteine to phenylalanine, the CDR3 is 14 amino acids long. Just the 42-base CDR3 DNA is kept, in frame starting at base 1. Broader findings and caveats from the paper: How much clinical and demographic metadata was included differed by source and by participant, and the metadata was provided uncurated.

As to this clone: Its antigen target is currently unknown. The sample holds no much larger clone one base away, and base qualities are not on file.

The collaborating institutions used their own protocols to collect whole blood in K2EDTA tubes. For TCRbeta analysis, collaborators shipped samples in one of three forms: frozen whole blood, isolated PBMCs, or DNA extracted from either of those sample types. The sample comprised peripheral blood. This TCR came from a human donor in a cohort sampled during active COVID-19. This sequence uses TRBV18 and TRBJ1-1; the junction holds 10 bases that match TRBD1. The sequenced DNA: TGTGCCAGCTCAGGGGACAGGGGTTTCACTGAAGCTTTCTTT. It codes for CASSGDRGFTEAFF.